A single sample gave rise to the 22 T cell receptor beta chains below, sequenced in a study of cytomegalovirus exposure and HLA in healthy donors. Method: immunoSEQ multiplex PCR; TCRdb's copy keeps in-frame clones and lacks some. The sample consists of about 120,000 clones, approximately 91% of them appearing once. Sample: PBMCs. The receptor set was obtained from a man between 18 and 29 years old in good health and CMV-seropositive.

The chain recombines TRBV7-9 with TRBJ2-3, with 8 positions matching TRBD1. The CDR3 is 11 amino acids. V lost 3 bases, J lost 13 bases, and 3 bases stayed unmatched. Germline CDR1 reads SEHNR; CDR2 reads FQNEAQ (reference sequence). CDR3 DNA sequence: TGTGCCAGCAGCTTTGGACAGGGCGAGTATTTT. Its protein product is CASSFGQGEYF.

This rearrangement joins TRBV4-3 to TRBJ1-5, with D hard to call. Per the germline V gene, CDR1 is LGHNA and CDR2 is YSLEER. Trimming removed 0 bases from V and 2 bases from J, with 5 bases in between. The CDR3 has 14 amino acids. This chain's CDR3 is CASSQESGNQPQHF. DNA of the CDR3: TGCGCCAGCAGCCAAGAGAGCGGCAATCAGCCCCAGCATTTT.

The J gene is TRBJ2-7, the V gene TRBV6-6; tentatively, D is TRBD1 (6 bases). The CDR3 is made up of 16 amino acids. V lost 5 bases, J lost 0 bases, and 17 bases lay in between. The germline V gene has CDR1 MNHNY and CDR2 SVGAGI (reference sequence). DNA of the CDR3: TGTGCCAGCAGTCTGGGGGACACCCAGAGCTCCTACGAGCAGTACTTC. It yields the protein CASSLGDTQSSYEQYF.

The chain uses TRBV28 and TRBJ2-6; the D is unclear. V was clipped by 3 bases and J by 4 bases, with 13 bases between them. Germline values: CDR1 MDHEN, CDR2 SYDVKM. CDR3 length: 16 amino acids. The chain's CDR3 is CASSFVMFPGANVLTF. CDR3 nucleotide sequence: TGTGCCAGCAGTTTTGTAATGTTCCCCGGGGCCAACGTCCTGACTTTC.

The chain recombines TRBV6-4 with TRBJ1-2; D remains ambiguous. The V and J ends lost 9 bases and 5 bases respectively, with 10 bases between them. Germline lookup yields CDR1 MRHNA and CDR2 SNTAGT. This CDR3 is built from 11 residues. Here the CDR3 DNA reads TGTGCCAGAGAGGAAATGTATGGCTACACCTTC. Its translation is CAREEMYGYTF.

This clone was seen a single time. CDR3 amino acids: CASLFHNEQFF. For the CDR3, the DNA is TGTGCCAGCCTGTTCCACAATGAGCAGTTCTTC. This chain connects TRBV2 to TRBJ2-1, with no clear D. This CDR3 has 11 amino acids. V was cut by 8 bases and J by 5 bases, with 7 bases left in between. CDR1 SNHLY and CDR2 FYNNEI come from the germline V gene. Together with reference TRBV2 and TRBJ2-1, the CDR3 gives the full variable domain: EPEVTQTPSHQVTQMGQEVILRCVPISNHLYFYWYRQILGQKVEFLVSFYNNEISEKSEIFDDQFSVERPDGSNFTLKIRSTKLEDSAMYFCASLFHNEQFFGPGTRLTVL.

The chain carries TRBV11-3 and TRBJ2-2; D gene uncertain. CDR3 length: 14 residues. The V end lost 4 bases, the J end lost 0 bases, and 6 bases lay between the germline ends. Per the germline V gene, CDR1 is SGHNT and CDR2 is YENEEA. The CDR3 nucleotides read TGTGCCAGCAGCTATTCCTCGAACACCGGGGAGCTGTTTTTT. This sequence encodes CASSYSSNTGELFF.

The V call is TRBV2, the J call TRBJ1-4, with D unclear. The CDR3 is 12 amino acids. Germline loops: CDR1 SNHLY, CDR2 FYNNEI. Trimming cost V 4 bases and J 7 bases, with 7 bases left between them. The CDR3 sequence is CASSGTGEKLFF. The DNA for the CDR3 is TGTGCCAGCAGTGGTACGGGTGAAAAACTGTTTTTT.

This clone was seen more than once but under ten times. V gene TRBV25-1 combines with J gene TRBJ1-6; 7 positions match TRBD1. Germline CDR1 reads MGHDK; CDR2 reads SYGVNS. V shed 1 base, J shed 10 bases, and the junction held 7 bases outside the gene matches. The CDR3 has 15 residues. The CDR3: CASSESTGDGSPLHF. The CDR3, as DNA: TGTGCCAGCAGTGAATCAACAGGGGACGGATCACCCCTCCACTTT. Supplemented by reference TRBV25-1 and TRBJ1-6, the full variable domain reads EADIYQTPRYLVIGTGKKITLECSQTMGHDKMYWYQQDPGMELHLIHYSYGVNSTEKGDLSSESTVSRIRTEHFPLTLESARPSHTSQYLCASSESTGDGSPLHFGNGTRLTVT.

J is TRBJ2-1 and V is TRBV6-1, with TRBD1 as a possible D gene (6 bases). Germline CDR1 and CDR2: MNHNS and SASEGT. The V end lost 6 bases, the J end lost 7 bases, and 10 bases lay between the germline ends. This CDR3 is 12 amino acids long. In nucleotides, the CDR3 is TGTGCCAGCAGCCACAGGGAGAATGAGCAGTTCTTC. This codes for CASSHRENEQFF.

The chain is built from TRBV27 and TRBJ1-6; 9 bases are shared with TRBD1. Per germline, CDR1 MNHEY and CDR2 SMNVEV (reference sequence). There are 15 residues in the CDR3. Trimming took 5 bases from V and 14 from J; bases not matched to a gene: 13. The CDR3 region is CASSTRDRAHSALHF. The DNA for the CDR3 is TGTGCCAGCAGTACCCGGGACAGGGCGCATTCGGCCCTCCACTTT.

The J gene is TRBJ2-3, the V gene TRBV28; 7 positions match TRBD2. CDR1 is MDHEN, CDR2 SYDVKM, per germline. The CDR3 extends over 14 amino acids. The V segment lost 3 bases and the J segment 6 bases; nucleotides outside the gene matches: 6. Here the CDR3 reads CASSFGSGADTQYF. CDR3 coding DNA: TGTGCCAGCAGTTTCGGGAGCGGGGCGGATACGCAGTATTTT.

This rearrangement joins TRBV7-2 to TRBJ2-1; a weak D match, TRBD2 (5 bases). Per germline, CDR1 SGHTA and CDR2 FQGNSA. The CDR3 has 16 amino acids. Between the trimmed V and J ends, which lost 2 bases and 8 bases, there was a span of 19 bases. Here the CDR3 reads CASSLSGGFKSDEQFF. CDR3 nucleotide sequence: TGTGCCAGCAGCTTATCCGGAGGTTTTAAGTCCGATGAGCAGTTCTTC.

Concerning this clone: At the DNA level, this CDR3 is encoded by other sequences in the same sample as well. The chain has TRBV6-5 and TRBJ2-5; 8 nucleotides align to TRBD1. With 6 bases clipped from V and 4 bases from J, the junction kept 1 base outside the gene matches. This CDR3 is 12 amino acids long. The germline V gene has CDR1 MNHEY and CDR2 SVGAGI. The CDR3 nucleotides read TGTGCCAGCAGCGGACAGGGAGAGACCCAGTACTTC. Protein sequence: CASSGQGETQYF.

V and J are TRBV2 and TRBJ2-4, with a weak D call TRBD1 (5 bases). V dropped 2 bases and J dropped 12 bases, with 14 bases sitting between them. The CDR3 spans 13 residues. The germline CDR1 and CDR2 sequences are SNHLY and FYNNEI. CDR3 nucleotides: TGTGCCAGCAGTGAATATCAGGGTATAAATCAGTACTTC. Translating it yields CASSEYQGINQYF.

This clone was seen a single time. The chain links TRBV4-1 to TRBJ2-6; TRBD1 might be the D (6 bases). Trimming pared 4 bases from V and 4 bases from J, leaving 20 bases between. The CDR3 has 18 residues. Germline V lookup: CDR1 MGHRA, CDR2 YSYEKL. The CDR3 protein is CASSPKGDTPTGANVLTF. DNA for the CDR3: TGCGCCAGCAGCCCTAAAGGGGACACCCCTACCGGGGCCAACGTCCTGACTTTC.

The J gene is TRBJ1-5, the V gene TRBV9, with D possibly matching TRBD1 (5 bases). This CDR3 is 15 amino acids long. Germline assignment: CDR1 SGDLS and CDR2 YYNGEE. The V and J ends lost 3 bases and 6 bases respectively, with 16 bases between them. CDR3 loop: CASSAGPRVGQPQHF. The CDR3 DNA follows: TGTGCCAGCAGCGCCGGGCCCAGGGTTGGTCAGCCCCAGCATTTT.

V is TRBV2 and J is TRBJ2-3; TRBD1 aligns across 7 bases. Germline V gives CDR1 SNHLY, CDR2 FYNNEI. This CDR3 is 15 amino acids long. With 6 bases clipped from V and 2 bases from J, the junction kept 8 bases outside the gene matches. The CDR3: CASRSGTEFTDTQYF. CDR3 nucleotides: TGTGCCAGCAGGTCCGGGACAGAATTCACAGATACGCAGTATTTT.

CDR3 sequence: CASSSPGGDGYTF. In DNA, the CDR3 is TGTGCCAGCAGCTCCCCTGGAGGGGATGGCTACACCTTC. The chain combines TRBV7-2 with TRBJ1-2; the D gene is possibly TRBD1 (5 bases). V gave up 4 bases and J gave up 6 bases, with 12 bases separating them. The CDR3 extends over 13 amino acids. Germline CDR1 is SGHTA and CDR2 is FQGNSA. The whole variable domain, filled in from reference TRBV7-2 and TRBJ1-2, reads GAGVSQSPSNKVTEKGKDVELRCDPISGHTALYWYRQSLGQGLEFLIYFQGNSAPDKSGLPSDRFSAERTGGSVSTLTIQRTQQEDSAVYLCASSSPGGDGYTFGSGTRLTVV.

V gene TRBV11-3 combines with J gene TRBJ2-2; TRBD1 aligns across 9 bases. The CDR3 spans 19 residues. Germline CDR1 reads SGHNT; CDR2 reads YENEEA. After removal of 4 bases from V and 0 bases from J, the junction contained 12 bases not matched to a gene. The CDR3 loop reads CASSSRGTGFSTNTGELFF. The CDR3 DNA sequence: TGTGCCAGCAGCTCCCGAGGGACAGGGTTCTCCACGAACACCGGGGAGCTGTTTTTT.

The CDR3 spells CASSTGGYTDTQYF. CDR3 bases: TGTGCCAGTAGCACGGGGGGGTACACAGATACGCAGTATTTT. V and J are TRBV19 and TRBJ2-3, with TRBD2 matching over 8 bases. V lost 6 bases, J lost 2 bases, and 4 bases stayed unmatched. CDR1 LNHDA and CDR2 SQIVND come from the germline V gene (reference sequence). The CDR3 length is 14 residues.

There are a few counts of this clone. This chain connects TRBV29-1 to TRBJ1-2; 10 nucleotides match TRBD1. Per germline, CDR1 SQVTM and CDR2 ANQGSEA. The CDR3 has 13 amino acids. With V trimmed by 6 bases and J by 8 bases, 9 bases remained unmatched. CDR3 residues: CSVPGTGVYGYTF. The CDR3 DNA is TGCAGCGTCCCCGGGACAGGGGTTTACGGCTACACCTTC.